Listed below are T cell receptor beta chains from one sample, sequenced in a study of Graves' ophthalmopathy and Graves' hyperthyroidism. TCRdb reprocessed the multiplex PCR reads with MiXCR, giving one entry per CDR3 protein. Of approximately 1.2 million distinct CDR3 sequences in the sample, roughly two fifths were seen once. Specimen: peripheral blood or thyroid tissue (not recorded which). The receptors come from an adult man with Graves' hyperthyroidism. Both conserved end residues are part of each CDR3. D genes are given only for firm matches. Clone size is shown for a subset of rows, as once, few, many or a class of expanded clone.

d_gene	abundance	v_gene	j_gene	CDR3nt	CDR3aa
TRBD1	NA	TRBV4-1	TRBJ1-1	TGCGCCAGCAGCCAAGAGCAGACAGGGGTACTGAACACTGAAGCTTTCTTT	CASSQEQTGVLNTEAFF
TRBD1	NA	TRBV7-9	TRBJ2-2	TGTGCCAGCAGCTACACAACAGGGGCCGGTGCCGGGGAGCTGTTTTTT	CASSYTTGAGAGELFF
TRBD1	few	TRBV3-1	TRBJ1-6	TGTGCCAGCAGCCAAGATGGGACAGGGGGATCACCCCTCCACTTT	CASSQDGTGGSPLHF
NA	NA	TRBV19	TRBJ2-7	TGTGCCACCCAGGACAGTACCTACGAGCAGTACTTC	CATQDSTYEQYF
NA	NA	TRBV7-6	TRBJ1-1	TGTGCCAGCAGCTTAGGGGGGGGGGGGACGAACACTGAAGCTTTCTTT	CASSLGGGGTNTEAFF
NA	NA	TRBV5-6	TRBJ2-2	TGTGCCAGCAGCTTGGTCACCGAATACCAGGAGCTGTTTTTT	CASSLVTEYQELFF
NA	few	TRBV2	TRBJ1-1	TGTGCCAGCAGTGAACGTAGCCCTGAAGCTTTCTTT	CASSERSPEAFF
NA	once	TRBV7-6	TRBJ1-6	TGTGCCAGCAGCCCCCCACGAGCTCCCCCATCACCCCTCCACTTT	CASSPPRAPPSPLHF
NA	NA	TRBV20-1	TRBJ2-7	TGCAGTGCGCCGATCGCCGGTGACTCCTACGAGCAGTACTTC	CSAPIAGDSYEQYF
NA	few	TRBV30	TRBJ1-2	TGTGCCTGGAGAGACAGCTATGGCTACACCTTC	CAWRDSYGYTF
NA	NA	TRBV29-1	TRBJ1-1	TGCAGCGTTGTGGCCCGGGGGGTAGGTAAAGTGGAAGCTTTCTTT	CSVVARGVGKVEAFF
NA	NA	TRBV19	TRBJ2-5	TGTGCCAGTAACGGCCTAGGGGAAGAGACCCAGTACTTC	CASNGLGEETQYF
NA	NA	TRBV6-5	TRBJ2-5	TGTGCCAGCCGACCCGACCCCGGGACTTCGTACCAAGAGACCCAGTACTTC	CASRPDPGTSYQETQYF
TRBD1	few	TRBV6-5	TRBJ1-1	TGTGCCAGCAAACTACAGGGGGCATATACTGAAGCTTTCTTT	CASKLQGAYTEAFF
NA	few	TRBV20-1	TRBJ2-7	TGCAGTGCTAGAGATCTCGGGACTCCTATGAACCAATACGAGCAGTACTTC	CSARDLGTPMNQYEQYF
NA	NA	TRBV2	TRBJ1-2	TGTGCCAGCAGTGATAGCAGGTATAGGGAGCCTAACTATGGCTACACCTTC	CASSDSRYREPNYGYTF
NA	many	TRBV20-1	TRBJ1-6	TGCAGTGCTAGAGAGCCCCCCCGGACAACGCTGGGGTCACCCCTCCACTTT	CSAREPPRTTLGSPLHF
NA	many	TRBV7-2	TRBJ2-5	TGTGCCAGCAGCTTAAAGGGGAAACAGGGATTTGACGAGACCCAGTACTTC	CASSLKGKQGFDETQYF
NA	NA	TRBV20-1	TRBJ2-7	TGCAGTGCTAGGCCGGTCGTTGGCTCCTACGAGCAGTACTTC	CSARPVVGSYEQYF
TRBD1	few	TRBV12-3/TRBV12-4	TRBJ1-5	TGTGCCAGCAGTTCCTCAGGGGGCAGTCAGCCCCAGCATTTT	CASSSSGGSQPQHF
TRBD1	NA	TRBV29-1	TRBJ1-1	TGCAGCGTTAGCGCACTAGCGGGACAGGGATATGAAGCTTTCTTT	CSVSALAGQGYEAFF
NA	many	TRBV19	TRBJ1-1	TGTGCCAGTAGTATAAGAAGGGGGATCACTGAAGCTTTCTTT	CASSIRRGITEAFF
NA	many	TRBV10-3	TRBJ2-7	TGTGCCAGCAGTTACGCCAGGGCCTACGAGCAGTACTTC	CASSYARAYEQYF